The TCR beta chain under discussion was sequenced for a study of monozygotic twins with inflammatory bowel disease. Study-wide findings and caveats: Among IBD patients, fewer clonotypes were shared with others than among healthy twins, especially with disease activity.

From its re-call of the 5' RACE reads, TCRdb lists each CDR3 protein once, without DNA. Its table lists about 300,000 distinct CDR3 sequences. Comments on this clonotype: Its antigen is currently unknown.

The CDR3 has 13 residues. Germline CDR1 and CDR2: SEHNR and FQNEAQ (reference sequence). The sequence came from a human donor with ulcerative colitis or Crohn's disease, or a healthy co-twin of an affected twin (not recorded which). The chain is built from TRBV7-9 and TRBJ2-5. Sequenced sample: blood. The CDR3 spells CASSGKYQETQYF.